The 18 T cell receptor delta chains in this list originate from one sample, sequenced in a study of γδ T cells in repeated Plasmodium falciparum infection. Vgamma9/Vdelta2+ and Vdelta2-negative gammadelta T cells were flow-sorted from PBMC for bulk sequencing. TCRdb reran clone calling via CATT on the multiplex PCR reads. This table holds 50,000 to 65,000 delta-chain clones, 1.5% to 2% found once. Sample: gamma-delta T cells from blood. Source of these receptors: a pool of human donors (malaria-infected and uninfected, not separated).

As to this clone: TCRdb's protein for this DNA is that of a much larger clone and differs from the translation at residue 10, likely a read error; the protein shown is the DNA translation. The gene calls are TRDV2 and TRDJ1; TRDD3 aligns across 9 bases. The J gene, not given by TCRdb, was assigned here from a germline match of the nucleotide sequence. Germline assignment: CDR1 GEAIGNYY and CDR2 EKD. J gave up 4 bases and V 1 base, and 9 bases lay outside the gene matches. CDR3 length equals 16 residues. The CDR3: CACDTDTGGVSDKLIF. The CDR3 DNA follows: TGTGCCTGTGACACTGATACTGGGGGAGTCAGCGATAAACTCATCTTT.

Details on this clone: This probably arose from a read error, given a far larger clone one base away. Other DNA variants within this sample encode the same CDR3. V gene TRDV3 combines with J gene TRDJ1; 10 bases map to TRDD3. V gave up 3 bases and J gave up 5 bases; unmatched junction bases: 27. The germline CDR1 and CDR2 sequences are TVYSNPD and GDNSRS (reference sequence). The CDR3 length is 20 residues. The CDR3 coding sequence is TGTGCCTTCCTTAGCCCCTTTCCTAAAAGGGGGATACGAAAAGCGGATAAACTCATCTTT. It yields the protein CAFLSPFPKRGIRKADKLIF.

Remarks on this clone: The protein recorded in TCRdb matches a much larger clone and deviates from this DNA's translation at residue 10, suggesting a read error; the protein here is obtained by translating the DNA. The chain carries TRAV38-2/DV8 and TRDJ1, with 13 bases that match TRDD3. TCRdb supplies no J gene; here it was assigned by aligning the nucleotide sequence to germline. The length of the CDR3 is 21 residues. V lost 0 bases to trimming and J lost 4 bases; unmatched junction nucleotides: 18. CDR1 and CDR2 from the germline V gene are TSESDYY and QEAYKQQN. CDR3 sequence reads: CAYRSAASYGYWGIRFDKLIF. As DNA, the CDR3 is TGTGCTTATAGGAGCGCGGCCTCCTACGGGTACTGGGGGATACGCTTCGATAAACTCATCTTT.

This clone occurred many times. This chain links TRDV1 with TRDJ1, with unresolved D. This CDR3 is built from 12 residues. The germline gives CDR1 TSWWSYY, CDR2 QGS. The V and J ends lost 4 bases and 6 bases respectively, with 9 bases between them. CDR3 DNA sequence: TGTGCTCTTGGGGTCTCGGTAAATAAACTCATCTTT. Protein product: CALGVSVNKLIF.

This clone has just a few counts. TCRdb shows a much larger clone's protein in place of this DNA's translation, and the two differ at residue 15, likely through a read error; the protein shown is translated from the DNA. The V gene is TRDV1, the J gene TRDJ1, with D perhaps TRDD2 (8 bases). TCRdb records no J gene; here it was assigned by comparing the DNA to germline. Trimming took off 2 bases at V and 1 base at J, with 41 bases between the two ends. The germline CDR1 and CDR2 sequences are TSWWSYY and QGS. The CDR3 extends over 25 amino acids. The CDR3 DNA is TGTGCTCTTGGGGAAGGGGACTTCCTACGTGACCCCTGGGGGGAGTCGACCCGAGGCACCGATAAACTCATCTTT. Amino acids: CALGEGDFLRDPWGESTRGTDKLIF.

This clone was seen a handful of times. The TCRdb protein comes from a much larger clone and disagrees with this DNA's translation at residue 16, likely due to a read error; the protein given here is derived from the DNA. The gene calls are TRDV1 and TRDJ1; 9 bases line up with TRDD3. In the absence of a J gene in TCRdb, the DNA was matched to germline to assign it here. This CDR3 is 24 amino acids long. Germline V CDR1 and CDR2: TSWWSYY, QGS. J was trimmed by 0 bases and V by 1 base; bases with no gene match: 27. Written as DNA, the CDR3 is TGTGCTCTTGGGGAACGCGTACCGTGGGGGATATTGGATTTTTTCTGCTGGTACACCGATAAACTCATCTTT. Amino acids: CALGERVPWGILDFFCWYTDKLIF.

Notes on this clone: The protein in TCRdb stems from a much larger clone and differs at residue 3 from this DNA's translation, likely a read error; here the protein is translated from the DNA. The gene calls are TRDV1 and TRDJ1; D possibly corresponds to TRDD3 (6 bases). This CDR3 region has 12 residues. Germline CDR1 reads TSWWSYY; CDR2 reads QGS. CDR3 nucleotide sequence: TGTGCTCATGGGATGGGGGCCGATAAACTCATCTTT. The encoded protein is CAHGMGADKLIF.

As concerns this clone: The protein TCRdb lists belongs to a much larger clone and differs from this DNA's translation at residue 8, which points to a read error; the protein shown is made from the DNA. This sequence joins TRDV2 and TRDJ2; 8 positions agree with TRDD3. No J gene is reported in TCRdb; it was inferred here by comparing the DNA with germline. This CDR3 is 13 amino acids long. With 0 bases clipped from V and 7 bases from J, the junction kept 0 bases outside the gene matches. Per the germline V gene, CDR1 is GEAIGNYY and CDR2 is EKD. CDR3 DNA: TGTGCCTGTGACACCTGGGGGATAGCACAACTCTTCTTT. Protein: CACDTWGIAQLFF.

This clone was seen repeatedly, ten times or more. This may be a read error, as it is one base from a much larger clone. The rearrangement links TRDV1 to TRDJ1; 7 bases map to TRDD2. The V segment lost 0 bases and the J segment 0 bases; nucleotides outside the gene matches: 28. This CDR3 has 24 residues. Germline values: CDR1 TSWWSYY, CDR2 QGS. The CDR3 nucleotides are TGTGCTCTTGGGGAACTCGGTTTCTTACTTCCTAGACGATTCCTGTGGCGAAACACCGATAAACTCATCTTT. Protein product: CALGELGFLLPRRFLWRNTDKLIF.

This clone was observed a handful of times. A far more abundant clone sits one base away, making this likely a read error. This CDR3 is also generated by other DNA sequences in the sample. V and J are TRDV2 and TRDJ3, with D maybe TRDD2 (5 bases). The J gene, absent from TCRdb, was called here by matching the DNA to germline. The CDR3 extends over 18 amino acids. Germline-derived CDR1 and CDR2 are GEAIGNYY and EKD. The CDR3 here is CACDTVGPSSWDTRQMFF. CDR3 sequence (DNA): TGTGCCTGCGACACCGTGGGTCCTAGCTCCTGGGACACCCGACAGATGTTTTTC.

This clone showed up just a few times. This DNA's translation differs at residue 4 from TCRdb's protein, which comes from a much larger clone; a read error is likely, and the protein shown is translated from the DNA. The chain couples TRDV2 to TRDJ1, with 8 bases that match TRDD3. TCRdb carries no J gene annotation; the J gene was assigned here by matching the DNA with germline. The CDR3 totals 19 residues. Germline CDR1 GEAIGNYY, CDR2 EKD. V shed 6 bases and J 0 bases; nucleotides not matched to a gene: 20. Written as DNA, the CDR3 is TGTGCCTGTAATTATGGAGGGATACGCAAGCTTTTACACACCGATAAACTCATCTTT. It translates to CACNYGGIRKLLHTDKLIF.

This clone was detected only a few times. The TCRdb protein comes from a much larger clone and disagrees with this DNA's translation at residue 7, likely due to a read error; the protein given here is derived from the DNA. The chain links TRDV1 to TRDJ1; 9 nucleotides align to TRDD2. Unmatched junction bases numbered 20, after V lost 1 base and J lost 2 bases. This CDR3 has 21 amino acids. The germline gives CDR1 TSWWSYY, CDR2 QGS. The CDR3 region is CALGERPYLPTGVHCTDKLIF. CDR3 coding DNA: TGTGCTCTTGGGGAACGTCCGTACCTTCCTACGGGGGTCCACTGTACCGATAAACTCATCTTT.

To note about this clone: One base separates it from a far larger clone, so it is likely a read error. Within the sample, other DNA sequences also encode this same CDR3. The chain employs TRDV2 and TRDJ1; 7 bases map to TRDD3. The J gene, absent from TCRdb, was called here by matching the DNA to germline. Germline-derived CDR1 and CDR2 are GEAIGNYY and EKD. The CDR3 runs to 14 residues. CDR3 protein: CACLGAVYTDKLIF. CDR3 in DNA: TGCGCCTGTCTGGGGGCCGTGTACACCGATAAACTCATCTTT.

At least ten counts were recorded for this clone. A far larger clone is one base from this, pointing to a likely read error. This sample also contains other DNA sequences that code for the same CDR3. The V gene is TRDV1, the J gene TRDJ1, with 12 bases fitting TRDD3. CDR3 length: 16 residues. The V gene's germline CDR1 is TSWWSYY and CDR2 QGS. CDR3 in DNA: TGTGCTCTTGGGGAAAGGACTGGGGGATACACCGACAAACTCATCTTT. It encodes CALGERTGGYTDKLIF.

This clone has at least ten counts. The mismatch at residue 4 between this DNA's translation and the TCRdb protein of a much larger clone likely reflects a read error; the protein shown is translated from the DNA. This chain uses TRDV2 with TRDJ1, with TRDD3 matching 7 bases. This CDR3 has 17 residues. Germline assignment: CDR1 GEAIGNYY and CDR2 EKD. The CDR3 region is CACGTGFGGPYTDKLIF. DNA of the CDR3: TGTGCCTGTGGCACCGGTTTTGGGGGACCGTACACCGATAAACTCATCTTT.

This clone was detected ten times or more. TCRdb records a much larger clone's protein for this DNA, with a difference at residue 5 that likely arises from a read error; the protein given is the translation of the DNA. The chain employs TRDV1 and TRDJ1; D may be TRDD3 (5 bases). The CDR3 has 18 amino acids. V lost 4 bases to trimming and J lost 0 bases, with 21 bases between them. Germline CDR1 TSWWSYY, CDR2 QGS. The CDR3 spells CALGGVGGIPSYTDKLIF. CDR3 in DNA: TGTGCTCTTGGGGGAGTGGGAGGGATCCCATCCTACACCGATAAACTCATCTTT.

To note about this clone: TCRdb assigns this DNA the protein of a much larger clone, which departs from its translation at residue 8; this likely reflects a read error, and the protein shown comes from translating the DNA. This rearrangement joins TRDV1 to TRDJ1; maybe TRDD2 (5 bases). The CDR3 totals 19 residues. Germline CDR1 is TSWWSYY and CDR2 is QGS. V lost 2 bases, J lost 0 bases, and 22 bases lay in between. CDR3: CALGESPLLRPPYTDKLIF. The CDR3 coding sequence is TGTGCTCTTGGGGAAAGCCCCCTACTCCGTCCACCGTACACCGATAAACTCATCTTT.

This clone was found a few times. TCRdb's protein for this DNA is that of a much larger clone and differs from the translation at residue 12, likely a read error; the protein shown is the DNA translation. The rearrangement uses TRDV2 and TRDJ3, with 8 bases lining up with TRDD2. TCRdb offers no J gene call, so here the DNA was matched to germline to obtain one. CDR1 and CDR2 (germline): GEAIGNYY, EKD. The CDR3 consists of 26 residues. V lost 3 bases and J lost 0; bases outside the gene matches: 30. CDR3 in amino acids: CACDVRYFLHYCWGTRDSWDTRQMFF. In DNA form, the CDR3 reads TGTGCCTGTGACGTACGTTACTTCCTACACTATTGCTGGGGAACGAGGGACTCCTGGGACACCCGACAGATGTTTTTC.